This T cell receptor (beta chain) is from a study of cytomegalovirus exposure and HLA in healthy donors (dated by TCRdb to 2015 to 2018). Some background on the complete study: According to an earlier analysis of several hundred of the donors, about 179 million T cells yielded over 100 million unique TCR beta sequences and approximately 300 Gb of sequence data. Both class I and class II loci were covered by HLA typing, at four-digit resolution. A later genetic analysis used genome-wide SNP genotypes for about 65% of the roughly 670 donors, treating that subset as a discovery cohort. Among over 350 genotyped donors of the cohort, an average of approximately 240,000 unique TCR beta nucleotide sequences were sequenced per donor, about a sixth of them non-productive. High-throughput TCR immunosequencing, statistical association of individual TCRs with disease status, and machine learning were combined to predict cytomegalovirus infection status. The aim of the study was to test whether cataloging public T cell receptors could identify signatures of past pathogen exposure. An earlier analysis of approximately 630 of the donors applied high-throughput TCR beta sequencing to assess whether each TCR beta V gene segment acted as functional or pseudogenic. Because of strong linkage in the cohort, four to six DR-DQ haplotypes were treated as single units for association and clustering. An early release covering roughly 600 HLA-typed donors comprised approximately 290 gigabases of sequencing data and tens of millions of unique TCR sequences. In the later analysis, no new phenotypic data were used to find candidate immune exposures; instead, reliance was placed on TCR beta sequences and their occurrence across donors. All discovery cohort repertoires had been generated on a single sequencing platform. Using immunosequencing, the study profiled T cell repertoires from roughly 650 subjects and related those repertoires to cytomegalovirus serostatus. A separate validation cohort of more than 100 different subjects was used in addition to the roughly 720-subject first cohort. Of the roughly 400 genotyped donors, over 70% fell in the genetic ancestry cluster associated with self-reported Caucasian donors. Donor age, sex, ethnicity and CMV serostatus were collected together with the repertoire data. A later analysis re-examined previously published TCR beta repertoires from roughly 720 donors and added high-resolution HLA genotyping to investigate patterns of TCR occurrence. The number of typed donors differed by locus: about 620-630 for A, B, C, DRB1 and DQB1; some 540 for DQA1; approximately 610 for DPA1; and about 470 for DPB1.

Libraries were made using the immunoSEQ multiplex PCR assay. For the multiplex PCR, a mixture combining 60 forward primers for TCR Vbeta segments and 13 reverse primers for TCR Jbeta segments was used. The CDR3 region of rearranged TCR beta genes was amplified from genomic DNA with a multiplex PCR assay. The amplified TCR beta libraries were sequenced on the Illumina HiSeq System as 87-base-pair reads. Concerning the study's data processing: A later analysis tallied 80 million to 95 million unique TCR beta chains across the 550 to 850 repertoires, and about 10 million of those chains were shared by two or more donors. To remove PCR and sequencing errors, raw reads were error-corrected and collapsed into unique sequences using a nearest-neighbor algorithm that merged closely related sequences. To assign V, D and J gene segments, CDR3 sequences were aligned to IMGT reference sequences. For a sequence to be retained, a match of at least six nucleotides to both a V gene segment and a J gene segment was required. Rearrangements were classified as productive when the CDR3 lacked stop codons and remained in frame with V and J, and all other rearrangements were classified as non-productive. CDR3 was defined according to IMGT convention as the region running from the second conserved V-encoded cysteine to the conserved J-encoded phenylalanine. In an earlier analysis of more than 550 of the donors, sequences lacking an unambiguous match to a single V gene segment were excluded. In an earlier analysis of 450 to 700 of the donors, V segments were called functional above 56.7% productive rearrangements and were called segregating when the between-donor standard deviation exceeded 5%. A statistical classification framework was developed to diagnose cytomegalovirus status using the catalog of TCR beta chain sequences. V and J gene assignment, in a later analysis, came from comparing TCR nucleotide sequences with IMGT/GENE-DB human TR gene sequences. The TCRdist pipeline was used in a later analysis to assign CDR3 sequences and most-parsimonious VDJ recombination scenarios. A later analysis defined each TCR beta chain by its CDR3 amino acid sequence plus V-gene family, and excluded reads lacking a unique V-gene family. In a later analysis, 450 to 600 highly shared, low-generation-probability nucleotide sequences were removed to address suspected cross-contamination and a sequencing artifact. In a later analysis, a clonal expansion index for each public chain was calculated from normalized within-repertoire ranks of inferred template counts. A later analysis computed generation probabilities with a VDJ recombination model fitted to out-of-frame rearrangements, and checked the results against IGoR. A later analysis scored TCR-TCR, TCR-HLA and TCR-CMV co-occurrence with hypergeometric tests, applying a repertoire-size bias correction to TCR pairs. In a later analysis, false discovery rates were estimated by permuting HLA or CMV assignments 20 times. In a later analysis, co-occurring TCRs were grouped with DBSCAN, and TCRdist sequence similarity was added when clustering was performed within HLA-allele-positive subsets. Repertoires with fewer than 30,000 or more than 120,000 public chains, plus five repertoires with anomalous nucleotide sharing, were excluded from co-occurrence clustering. TCRdb re-hosts the immuneACCESS table, in-frame sequences only. Its copies lack some clones; in the studies checked, an unresolved V gene accounts for under half of them, and the cause for the rest is not known. V and J calls and clone size are as listed in that table; D and trimming were resolved from the DNA. In this sample the table shows about 200,000 clones, about four fifths of which occur a single time. Roughly 0.1% of the sample rests with the top ten.

The germline V gene provides CDR1 MGHRA and CDR2 YSYEKL. The CDR3 spans 12 residues, from the cysteine through the phenylalanine. The read is trimmed to its CDR3 DNA, 36 bases read in frame from base 1. Relative to germline, V is missing 4 bases and J is missing 15 bases, with 8 bases of the junction outside any gene match. What the authors observed across the whole study: Strong co-occurrence of HLA alleles, especially DR and DQ, made assigning TCR associations to individual alleles difficult. The classifier was reported to diagnose cytomegalovirus status with high specificity and sensitivity in both the original and validation cohorts. The study gave a list of under 200 TCR beta chains associated with cytomegalovirus. Some IMGT-functional V segments, including TRBV6-2 and TRBV6-3, could not be told apart with the 87-base-pair reads, so those segments were excluded. Most CMV-associated TCR beta chains appeared to be HLA-restricted in a later analysis, and the HLA associations seemed to be driven largely by CMV exposure. The cohort was sequenced for TCR beta chains only, and without alpha or paired-chain data the features that could be detected were limited. For the cohort, immune exposure information was limited to CMV serostatus. Because counts were too low, 15 to 20 rarely observed V segments, including chromosome 9 orphons, were excluded from the earlier analysis of some 590 of the donors. Because HLA typing was unavailable for some donors at each locus, only the typed subset was used in association tests. V-gene and J-gene trimming of TCR beta chains was associated with a missense DCLRE1C variant in a later genetic analysis, and the association was replicated in an independent cohort. According to a later analysis, TCR association rates differed among HLA loci, with DRB1 alleles showing the most associated TCRs and HLA-C alleles showing the fewest. It was suggested by the authors that the approach could potentially be generalized to other disease states and immunological phenotypes. While some public TCRs were present in many individuals, most TCR sequences turned up only very rarely across donors. Linkage disequilibrium might explain the correlated functional status among segregating V segments, but an unknown experimental factor could not be excluded. Roughly uniform sequencing depth across donors was assumed in presence/absence analyses, although this assumption may not hold. In a later analysis, HLA-associated TCR beta chains were found to be more clonally expanded and to have lower generation probabilities than equally common non-associated chains. In a later genetic analysis, fewer N-insertions in productive TCRs were reported among donors in an Asian-associated ancestry cluster than the roughly 640-donor mean. Several of the top co-occurrence clusters appeared to be linked to parvovirus B19, influenza, CMV and Epstein-Barr virus, according to a later analysis. In vitro tests confirmed that a few of the cytomegalovirus-associated TCR beta chains recognize cytomegalovirus antigens. A later analysis associated 15,000 or so TCR beta sequences with specific HLA alleles at a false discovery rate of 0.05. The sequencing pipeline was judged likely to have produced a cluster of highly shared sequence variants as a technical artifact. A further reported finding was that TCR beta sequences accurately predicted the HLA-A and HLA-B alleles for most subjects in the first cohort. An earlier analysis of approximately 540 of the donors showed that most TCR beta V segments appeared in productive rearrangements either about 87% or about 30% of the time, which broadly matched IMGT annotations.

In total, approximately 610 healthy bone marrow donors made up the cohort. At the time of sampling, every cohort member was nominally healthy, though immune exposures that went unrecorded were likely present. The donor tested CMV seronegative and was one of the 352 seronegative cohort members. A peripheral blood sample was collected from each donor, and TCR beta sequencing was performed on peripheral blood mononuclear cells. Genomic DNA was extracted from the blood cell samples with the Qiagen DNeasy Blood Extraction Kit. Concerning this clone itself: There is no known antigen for this receptor. No base quality values were provided; no much bigger clone lies one nucleotide off.

The sequence is built from TRBV4-1 and TRBJ2-1, with 8 bases matching TRBD1. The TCR was taken from a boy younger than 10 in good health and CMV-seronegative. The material sequenced was PBMCs. The sequenced DNA: TGCGCCAGCAGCCCCCCGGCAGGGGGCTTGTTCTTC. This yields the protein CASSPPAGGLFF.